A single sample is the source of the 4 T cell receptor beta chains below, sequenced in a study of T cell responses to AZD1222 COVID-19 vaccine. Repertoires were generated with immunoSEQ multiplex PCR, while TCRdb's copy carries only in-frame clones and drops some. The data contain roughly 140,000 clones, approximately 89% of them seen just once; the ten biggest clones take up roughly 2%. Sequencing used peripheral blood, obtained on day 0 of AZD1222 vaccination. The receptors shown here come from an adult in good health.

This chain links TRBV7-6 with TRBJ1-3; D unclear. Germline V gene sequence: CDR1 SGHVS, CDR2 FNYEAQ. The CDR3 has 16 residues. V dropped 1 base and J dropped 0 bases, with 10 bases sitting between them. DNA of the CDR3: TGTGCCAGCAGCTTAGGCTATTGGCGCTCTGGAAACACCATATATTTT. It codes for CASSLGYWRSGNTIYF.

The chain carries TRBV5-1 and TRBJ2-2; 7 nucleotides align to TRBD1. V was clipped by 5 bases and J by 8 bases; unmatched bases: 6. CDR1 is SGHRS and CDR2 is YFSETQ in the germline V gene. The CDR3 has 13 residues. CDR3 coding DNA: TGCGCCAGCAGTTCGACAGGGAGAGGGGAGCTGTTTTTT. This sequence encodes CASSSTGRGELFF.

The V and J genes are TRBV18 and TRBJ1-3; TRBD1 is a possible D gene (5 bases). The CDR3 sequence is 16 residues long. V was pared by 2 bases and J by 0 bases, with 11 bases between. Germline V gene lookup returns CDR1 KGHSH and CDR2 LQKENI. CDR3 sequence: CASSPTGQNSGNTIYF. The CDR3 DNA sequence: TGTGCCAGCTCACCAACGGGGCAAAACTCTGGAAACACCATATATTTT.

V gene TRBV12-3 or TRBV12-4 combines with J gene TRBJ1-5, with a weak D call TRBD1 (5 bases). The length of the CDR3 is 13 residues. The germline V and J ends were trimmed by 7 bases and 7 bases, with 14 bases remaining between them. CDR3 in DNA: TGTGCCAGCATGAGAGGGGCCGGGCAGCCCCAGCATTTT. This encodes CASMRGAGQPQHF.